This is a list of T cell receptor beta chains from one sample in a study of OX40 agonist ivuxolimab in advanced cancers. Sequencing used immunoSEQ multiplex PCR; TCRdb keeps in-frame clones, though not all of them. The data contain some 11,000 clones, roughly 71% of them singletons. The source was CD4+ or CD8+ T cells sorted from blood, collected in a trial of the OX40 agonist ivuxolimab. Every receptor here comes from an adult with an advanced solid tumor such as melanoma, head and neck, liver or kidney cancer. The CDR3 runs from the conserved cysteine through the conserved F or W. The D gene is left open where the match is weak. Clone size is stated in some rows and not others, as once, few, many or a class when expanded.

D gene	V gene	J gene	clone size	CDR3 DNA	CDR3 protein
NA	TRBV5-6	TRBJ2-7	NA	TGTGCCAGCAGCCTAACAGGGTACTCCTACGAGCAGTACTTC	CASSLTGYSYEQYF
NA	TRBV27	TRBJ1-1	NA	TGTGCCAGCAGTTGGGGCAGGAGGGGCTCTGAAGCTTTCTTT	CASSWGRRGSEAFF
TRBD2	TRBV27	TRBJ2-3	NA	TGTGCCAGCAGTTCCCTACTAGCGGGAGGGACGGAGGGGAGCACAGATACGCAGTATTTT	CASSSLLAGGTEGSTDTQYF
NA	TRBV7-2	TRBJ1-4	NA	TGTGCCAGCAGCCTGTCCGGGGGGGCAACTAATGAAAAACTGTTTTTT	CASSLSGGATNEKLFF
NA	TRBV9	TRBJ2-5	NA	TGTGCCAGCAGCGTAGAAGATTTGGGGGTCCTGGGGACCCAGTACTTC	CASSVEDLGVLGTQYF
NA	TRBV19	TRBJ1-2	NA	TGTGCCAGTAGTGCAGCCCGCTATGGCTACACCTTC	CASSAARYGYTF
TRBD2	TRBV10-1	TRBJ2-7	NA	TGCGCCAGCAAGACCGCGGAGACCAAGCGGGAGACTTACGAGCAGTACTTC	CASKTAETKRETYEQYF
TRBD1	TRBV27	TRBJ1-4	NA	TGTGCCAGCAGTCTGAGGACAGGGCAAGAAAAACTGTTTTTT	CASSLRTGQEKLFF
NA	TRBV27	TRBJ2-1	NA	TGTGCCAGCAGTTTTAGGGGGGGGAATGAGCAGTTCTTC	CASSFRGGNEQFF
NA	TRBV13	TRBJ2-6	NA	TGTGCCAGCAGCTTACGTTCTGGGGCCAACGTCCTGACTTTC	CASSLRSGANVLTF
TRBD2	TRBV11-2	TRBJ2-1	NA	TGTGCCAGCTGCGGACTAGCCAATGAGCAGTTCTTC	CASCGLANEQFF
NA	TRBV11-2	TRBJ1-6	NA	TGTGCCAGCAGCCCTCCTCGTGCCTATAATTCACCCCTCCACTTT	CASSPPRAYNSPLHF
TRBD2	TRBV28	TRBJ2-5	NA	TGTGCCAGCAGTTTAGGAGCGGGAGCAGAGACCCAGTACTTC	CASSLGAGAETQYF
NA	TRBV9	TRBJ2-3	NA	TGTGCCAGCAGCGTCTGGACTGGAACTAGCACAGATACGCAGTATTTT	CASSVWTGTSTDTQYF
NA	TRBV11-1	TRBJ2-3	NA	TGTGCCAGCAGCCGTAAGGGGAACACAGATACGCAGTATTTT	CASSRKGNTDTQYF
NA	TRBV27	TRBJ1-3	NA	TGTGCCAGCAGTACCCCAGGACCCTCTGGAAACACCATATATTTT	CASSTPGPSGNTIYF
NA	TRBV6-5	TRBJ2-7	NA	TGTGCCAGCAGTTACTCCCAGGGCTACGAGCAGTACTTC	CASSYSQGYEQYF
NA	TRBV5-6	TRBJ1-2	NA	TGTGCCAGCAGCGCCCTGGAGTACCTAGCTAACTATGGCTACACCTTC	CASSALEYLANYGYTF
NA	TRBV6-5	TRBJ2-6	few	TGTGCCAGCAGCGCCGGGGCGGCTGGGGCCAACGTCCTGACTTTC	CASSAGAAGANVLTF
NA	TRBV11-2	TRBJ2-3	once	TGTGCCAGCAGCTCACATCCGGTTCCGCCAGATACGCAGTATTTT	CASSSHPVPPDTQYF
NA	TRBV5-6	TRBJ2-5	NA	TGTGCCAGCAGCTTGGTGGCAGAAGAGACCCAGTACTTC	CASSLVAEETQYF
NA	TRBV6-6	TRBJ2-2	once	TGTGCCAGCAGTTACCTCCGGGACACCGGGGAGCTGTTTTTT	CASSYLRDTGELFF